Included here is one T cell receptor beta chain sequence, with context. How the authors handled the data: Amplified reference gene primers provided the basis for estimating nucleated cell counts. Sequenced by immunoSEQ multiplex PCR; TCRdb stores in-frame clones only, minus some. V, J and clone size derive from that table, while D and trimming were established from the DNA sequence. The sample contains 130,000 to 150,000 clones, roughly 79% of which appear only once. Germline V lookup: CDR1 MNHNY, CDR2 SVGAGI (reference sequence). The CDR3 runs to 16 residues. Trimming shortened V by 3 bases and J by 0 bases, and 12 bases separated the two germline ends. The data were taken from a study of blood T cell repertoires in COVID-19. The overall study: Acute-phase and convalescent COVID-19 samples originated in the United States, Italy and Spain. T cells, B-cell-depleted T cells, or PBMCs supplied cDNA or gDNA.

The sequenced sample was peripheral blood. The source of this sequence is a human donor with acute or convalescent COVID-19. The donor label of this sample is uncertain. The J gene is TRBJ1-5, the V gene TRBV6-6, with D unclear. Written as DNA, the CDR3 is TGTGCCAGCAGTTATCTTTCTTTTTATAGCAATCAGCCCCAGCATTTT. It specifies CASSYLSFYSNQPQHF.